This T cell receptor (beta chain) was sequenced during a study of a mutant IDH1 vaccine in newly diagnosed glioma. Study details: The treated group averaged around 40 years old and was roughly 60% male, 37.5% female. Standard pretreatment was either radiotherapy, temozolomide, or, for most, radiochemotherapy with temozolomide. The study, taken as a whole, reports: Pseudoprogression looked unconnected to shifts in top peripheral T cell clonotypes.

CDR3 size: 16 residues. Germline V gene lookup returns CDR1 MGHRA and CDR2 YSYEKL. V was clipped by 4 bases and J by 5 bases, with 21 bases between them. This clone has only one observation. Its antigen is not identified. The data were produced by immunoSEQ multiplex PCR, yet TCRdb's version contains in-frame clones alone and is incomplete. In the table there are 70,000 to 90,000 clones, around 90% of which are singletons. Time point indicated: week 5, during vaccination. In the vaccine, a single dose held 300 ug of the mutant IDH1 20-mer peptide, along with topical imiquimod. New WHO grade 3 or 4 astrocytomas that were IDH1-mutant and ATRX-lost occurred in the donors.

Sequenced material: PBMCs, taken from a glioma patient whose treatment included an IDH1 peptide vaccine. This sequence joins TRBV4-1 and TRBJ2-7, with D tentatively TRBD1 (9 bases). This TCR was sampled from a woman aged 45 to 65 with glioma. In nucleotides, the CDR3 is TGCGCCAGCAGCCCCCGGGGGGGGACAGGGTGGGACGAGCAGTACTTC. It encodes CASSPRGGTGWDEQYF.